The 4 T cell receptor beta chains reported below all come from one sample, sequenced in a study of cytomegalovirus exposure and HLA in healthy donors. PCR involved 60 Vbeta and 13 Jbeta primers. Produced via immunoSEQ multiplex PCR; TCRdb's table is partial and in-frame only. In the table there are about 97,000 clones, 76% of which are singletons. The sample taken for sequencing was PBMCs. Source of these receptors: a man aged 35-49 years in good health and CMV-seronegative.

This clone came up a few times. This chain joins TRBV5-4 and TRBJ2-7; D possibly corresponds to TRBD1 (8 bases). This CDR3 spans 13 amino acids. Trimming removed 5 bases at V and 7 bases at J, with 16 bases between. Germline lookup yields CDR1 SGHNT and CDR2 YYREEE (reference sequence). The CDR3 DNA reads as TGTGCCAGCAGACCTAACAGGGGGGGAGAGCAGTACTTC. The encoded protein is CASRPNRGGEQYF.

J is TRBJ2-5 and V is TRBV5-1, with TRBD1 identical over 10 bases. The CDR3 runs to 14 residues. J was trimmed by 3 bases and V by 3 bases; bases with no gene match: 2. CDR1 and CDR2 from the germline V gene are SGHRS and YFSETQ. In DNA form, the CDR3 reads TGCGCCAGCAGCTGGGACAGGGGAGAAGAGACCCAGTACTTC. Protein: CASSWDRGEETQYF.

This clone has a handful of counts. The chain is built from TRBV6-1 and TRBJ2-5; 7 nucleotides line up with TRBD1. In germline, CDR1 is MNHNS, CDR2 SASEGT. The trim removed 5 bases at V and 2 bases at J, leaving 8 bases unmatched. This CDR3 has 15 residues. The CDR3 sequence is CASSIAGTAQETQYF. In nucleotides, the CDR3 is TGTGCCAGCAGTATTGCCGGGACAGCGCAAGAGACCCAGTACTTC.

This chain joins TRBV6-1 and TRBJ1-2, with TRBD1 as a possible D gene (6 bases). V shed 10 bases and J shed 6 bases, with 24 bases lying between them. From germline, CDR1 is MNHNS and CDR2 SASEGT. The CDR3 totals 15 residues. The DNA of the CDR3 is TGTGCCACCGGACGGACAGCTTCCGCCCTTGATGGCTACACCTTC. Residues: CATGRTASALDGYTF.